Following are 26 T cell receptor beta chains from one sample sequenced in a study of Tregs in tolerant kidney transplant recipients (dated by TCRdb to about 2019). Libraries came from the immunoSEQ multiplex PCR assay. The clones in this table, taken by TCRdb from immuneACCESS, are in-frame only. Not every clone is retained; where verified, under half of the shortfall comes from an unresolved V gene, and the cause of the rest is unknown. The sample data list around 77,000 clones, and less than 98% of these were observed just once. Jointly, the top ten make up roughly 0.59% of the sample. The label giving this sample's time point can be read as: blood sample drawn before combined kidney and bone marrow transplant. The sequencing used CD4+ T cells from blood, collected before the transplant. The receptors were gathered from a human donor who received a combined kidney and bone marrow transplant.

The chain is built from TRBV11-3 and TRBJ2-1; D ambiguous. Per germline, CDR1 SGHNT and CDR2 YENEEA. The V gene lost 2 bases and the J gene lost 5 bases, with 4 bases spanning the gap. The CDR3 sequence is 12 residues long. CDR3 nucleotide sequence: TGTGCCAGCAGCTTACAGGACAATGAGCAGTTCTTC. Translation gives CASSLQDNEQFF.

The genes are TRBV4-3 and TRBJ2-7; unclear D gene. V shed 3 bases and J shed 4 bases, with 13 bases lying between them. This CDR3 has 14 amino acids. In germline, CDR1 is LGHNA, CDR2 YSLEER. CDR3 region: CASSQSRQSYEQYF. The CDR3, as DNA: TGCGCCAGCAGCCAGAGCAGGCAATCGTACGAGCAGTACTTC.

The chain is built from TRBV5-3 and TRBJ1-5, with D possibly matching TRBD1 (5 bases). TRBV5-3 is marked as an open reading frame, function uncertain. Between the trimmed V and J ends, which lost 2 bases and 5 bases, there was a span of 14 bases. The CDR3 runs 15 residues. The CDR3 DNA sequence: TGTGCCAGAAGCTTCAGGGATGGGGCAGATCAGCCCCAGCATTTT. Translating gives CARSFRDGADQPQHF.

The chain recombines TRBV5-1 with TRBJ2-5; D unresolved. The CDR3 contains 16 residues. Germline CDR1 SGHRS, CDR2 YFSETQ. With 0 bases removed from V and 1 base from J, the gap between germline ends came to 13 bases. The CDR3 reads CASSLAKVTAQETQYF. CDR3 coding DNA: TGCGCCAGCAGCTTGGCCAAGGTAACAGCCCAAGAGACCCAGTACTTC.

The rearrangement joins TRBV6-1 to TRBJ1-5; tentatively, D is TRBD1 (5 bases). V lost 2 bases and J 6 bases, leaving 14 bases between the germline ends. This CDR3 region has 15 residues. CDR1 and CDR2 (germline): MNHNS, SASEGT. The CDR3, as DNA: TGTGCCAGCAGTGAATATTGGGGGGAGGGTCAGCCCCAGCATTTT. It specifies CASSEYWGEGQPQHF.

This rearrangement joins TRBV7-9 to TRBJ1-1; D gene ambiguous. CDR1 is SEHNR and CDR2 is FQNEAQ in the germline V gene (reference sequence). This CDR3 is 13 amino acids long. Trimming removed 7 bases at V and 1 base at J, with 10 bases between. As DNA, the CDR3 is TGTGCCAGCATCCCTCGAGAGAACACTGAAGCTTTCTTT. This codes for CASIPRENTEAFF.

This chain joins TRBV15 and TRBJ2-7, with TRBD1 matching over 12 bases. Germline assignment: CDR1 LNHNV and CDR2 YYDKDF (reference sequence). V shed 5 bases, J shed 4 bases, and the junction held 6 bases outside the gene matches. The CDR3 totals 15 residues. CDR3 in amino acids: CATSSPGQGAYEQYF. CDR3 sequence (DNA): TGTGCCACCAGCTCACCGGGACAGGGGGCTTACGAGCAGTACTTC.

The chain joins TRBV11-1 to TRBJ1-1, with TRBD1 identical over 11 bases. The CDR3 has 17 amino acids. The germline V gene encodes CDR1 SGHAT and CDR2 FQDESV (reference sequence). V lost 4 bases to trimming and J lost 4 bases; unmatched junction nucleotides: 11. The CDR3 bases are TGTGCCAGCAGCTCGCACGGACAGGGGGCTTCTTTCACTGAAGCTTTCTTT. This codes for CASSSHGQGASFTEAFF.

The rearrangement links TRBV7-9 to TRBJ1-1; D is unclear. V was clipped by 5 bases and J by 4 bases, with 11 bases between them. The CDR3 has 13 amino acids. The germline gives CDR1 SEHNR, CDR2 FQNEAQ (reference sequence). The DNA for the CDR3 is TGTGCCAGCAGCCTCCGTCTCCGCACTGAAGCTTTCTTT. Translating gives CASSLRLRTEAFF.

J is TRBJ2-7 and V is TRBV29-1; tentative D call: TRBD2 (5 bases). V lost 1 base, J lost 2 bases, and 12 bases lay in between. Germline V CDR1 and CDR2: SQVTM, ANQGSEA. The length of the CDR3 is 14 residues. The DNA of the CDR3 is TGCAGCGTTGAAGGGGCGAGGGCCCCCTACGAGCAGTACTTC. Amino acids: CSVEGARAPYEQYF.

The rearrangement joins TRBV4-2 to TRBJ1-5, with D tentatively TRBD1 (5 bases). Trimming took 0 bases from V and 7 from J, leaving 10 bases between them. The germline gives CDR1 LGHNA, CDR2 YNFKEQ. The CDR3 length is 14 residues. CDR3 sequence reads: CASSQDPGNQPQHF. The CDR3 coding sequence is TGTGCCAGCAGCCAAGACCCAGGGAACCAGCCCCAGCATTTT.

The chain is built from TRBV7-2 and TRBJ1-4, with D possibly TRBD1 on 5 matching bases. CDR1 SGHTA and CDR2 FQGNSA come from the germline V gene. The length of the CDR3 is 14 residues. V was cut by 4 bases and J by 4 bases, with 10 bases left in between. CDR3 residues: CASSWGLNNEKLFF. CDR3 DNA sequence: TGTGCCAGCAGCTGGGGACTAAATAATGAAAAACTGTTTTTT.

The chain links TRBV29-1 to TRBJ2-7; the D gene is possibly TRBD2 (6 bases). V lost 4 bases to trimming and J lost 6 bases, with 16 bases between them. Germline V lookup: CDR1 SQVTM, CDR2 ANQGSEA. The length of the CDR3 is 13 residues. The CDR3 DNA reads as TGCAGCGTTGTAGGGCAGGGACTGGGCGAGCAGTACTTC. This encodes CSVVGQGLGEQYF.

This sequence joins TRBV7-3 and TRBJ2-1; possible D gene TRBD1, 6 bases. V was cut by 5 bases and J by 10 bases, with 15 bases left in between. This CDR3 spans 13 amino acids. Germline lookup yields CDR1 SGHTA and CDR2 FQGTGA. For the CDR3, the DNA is TGTGCCAGCAGCCCCCGGGACAAAGCCGAGCAGTTCTTC. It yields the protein CASSPRDKAEQFF.

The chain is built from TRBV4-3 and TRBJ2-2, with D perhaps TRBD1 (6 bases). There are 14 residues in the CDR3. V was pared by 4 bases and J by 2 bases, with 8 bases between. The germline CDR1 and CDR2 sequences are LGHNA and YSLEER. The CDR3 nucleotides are TGCGCCAGCAGCCTGGACAGTAACACCGGGGAGCTGTTTTTT. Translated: CASSLDSNTGELFF.

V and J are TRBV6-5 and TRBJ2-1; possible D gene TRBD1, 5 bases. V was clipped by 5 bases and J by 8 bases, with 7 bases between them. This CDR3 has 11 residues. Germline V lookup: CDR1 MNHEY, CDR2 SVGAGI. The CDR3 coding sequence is TGTGCCAGCAGTCGACAGCATGAGCAGTTCTTC. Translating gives CASSRQHEQFF.

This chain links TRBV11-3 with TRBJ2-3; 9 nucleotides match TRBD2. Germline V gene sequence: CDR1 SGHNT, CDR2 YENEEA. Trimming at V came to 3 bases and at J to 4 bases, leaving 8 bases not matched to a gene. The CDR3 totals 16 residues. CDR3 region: CASSFEAGGPADTQYF. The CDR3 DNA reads TGTGCCAGCAGCTTTGAGGCGGGAGGGCCGGCAGATACGCAGTATTTT.

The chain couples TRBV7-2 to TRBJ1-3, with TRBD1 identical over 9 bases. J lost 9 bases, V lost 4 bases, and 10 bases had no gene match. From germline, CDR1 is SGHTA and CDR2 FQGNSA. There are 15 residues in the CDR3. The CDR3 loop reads CASSSSGQGVGTIYF. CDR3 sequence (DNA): TGTGCCAGCAGCTCATCGGGACAGGGTGTAGGCACCATATATTTT.

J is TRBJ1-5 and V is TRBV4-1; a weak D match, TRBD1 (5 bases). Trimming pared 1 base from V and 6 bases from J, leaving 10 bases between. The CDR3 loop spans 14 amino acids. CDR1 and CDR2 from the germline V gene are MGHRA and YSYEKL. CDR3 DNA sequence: TGCGCCAGCAGCCAAGTTACACAGGCTCAGCCCCAGCATTTT. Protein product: CASSQVTQAQPQHF.

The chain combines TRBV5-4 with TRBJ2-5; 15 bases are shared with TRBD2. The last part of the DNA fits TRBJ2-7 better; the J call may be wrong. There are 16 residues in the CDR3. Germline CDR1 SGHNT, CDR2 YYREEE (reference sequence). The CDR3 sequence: CASSPGLAGGRDEQYF. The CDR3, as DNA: TGTGCCAGCAGCCCAGGACTAGCGGGAGGGCGCGACGAGCAGTACTTC.

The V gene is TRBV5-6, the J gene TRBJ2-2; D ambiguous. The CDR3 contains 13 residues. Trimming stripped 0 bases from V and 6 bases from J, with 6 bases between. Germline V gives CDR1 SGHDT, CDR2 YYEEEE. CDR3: CASSLVLAGELFF. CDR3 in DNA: TGTGCCAGCAGCTTGGTGTTAGCCGGGGAGCTGTTTTTT.

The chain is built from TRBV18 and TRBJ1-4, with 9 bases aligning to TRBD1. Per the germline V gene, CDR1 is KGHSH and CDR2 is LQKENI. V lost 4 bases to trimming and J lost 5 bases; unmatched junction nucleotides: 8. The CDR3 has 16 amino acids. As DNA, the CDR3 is TGTGCCAGCTCACTCGCATTCGGGACAGGGAATGAAAAACTGTTTTTT. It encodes CASSLAFGTGNEKLFF. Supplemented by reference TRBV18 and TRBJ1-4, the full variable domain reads NAGVMQNPRHLVRRRGQEARLRCSPMKGHSHVYWYRQLPEEGLKFMVYLQKENIIDESGMPKERFSAEFPKEGPSILRIQQVVRGDSAAYFCASSLAFGTGNEKLFFGSGTQLSVL.

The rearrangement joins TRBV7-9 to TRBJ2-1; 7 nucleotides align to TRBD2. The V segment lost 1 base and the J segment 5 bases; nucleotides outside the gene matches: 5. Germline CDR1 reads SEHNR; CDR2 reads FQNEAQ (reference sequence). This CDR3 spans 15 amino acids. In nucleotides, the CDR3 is TGTGCCAGCAGCTTAGTGGCTAGCGGAGACAATGAGCAGTTCTTC. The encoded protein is CASSLVASGDNEQFF. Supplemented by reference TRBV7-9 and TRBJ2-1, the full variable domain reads DTGVSQNPRHKITKRGQNVTFRCDPISEHNRLYWYRQTLGQGPEFLTYFQNEAQLEKSRLLSDRFSAERPKGSFSTLEIQRTEQGDSAMYLCASSLVASGDNEQFFGPGTRLTVL.

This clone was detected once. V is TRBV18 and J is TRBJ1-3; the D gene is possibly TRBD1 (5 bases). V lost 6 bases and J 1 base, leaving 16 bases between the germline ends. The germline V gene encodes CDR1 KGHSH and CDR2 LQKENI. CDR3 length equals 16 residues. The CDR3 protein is CASSGPARTSGNTIYF. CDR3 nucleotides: TGTGCCAGCTCGGGCCCCGCCAGGACATCTGGAAACACCATATATTTT.

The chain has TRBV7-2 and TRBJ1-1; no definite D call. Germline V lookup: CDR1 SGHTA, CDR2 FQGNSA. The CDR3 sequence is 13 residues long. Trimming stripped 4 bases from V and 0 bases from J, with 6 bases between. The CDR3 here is CASSWRVNTEAFF. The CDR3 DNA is TGTGCCAGCAGCTGGAGGGTGAACACTGAAGCTTTCTTT. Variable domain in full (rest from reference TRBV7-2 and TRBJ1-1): GAGVSQSPSNKVTEKGKDVELRCDPISGHTALYWYRQSLGQGLEFLIYFQGNSAPDKSGLPSDRFSAERTGGSVSTLTIQRTQQEDSAVYLCASSWRVNTEAFFGQGTRLTVV.

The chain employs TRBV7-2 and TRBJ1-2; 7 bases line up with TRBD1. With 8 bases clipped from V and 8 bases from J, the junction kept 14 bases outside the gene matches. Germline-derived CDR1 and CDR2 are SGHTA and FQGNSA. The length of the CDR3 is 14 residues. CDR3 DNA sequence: TGTGCCAGCGGAGGCCAGAGGGGGCCGGGCGGCTACACCTTC. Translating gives CASGGQRGPGGYTF. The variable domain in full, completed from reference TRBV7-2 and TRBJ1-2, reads GAGVSQSPSNKVTEKGKDVELRCDPISGHTALYWYRQSLGQGLEFLIYFQGNSAPDKSGLPSDRFSAERTGGSVSTLTIQRTQQEDSAVYLCASGGQRGPGGYTFGSGTRLTVV.